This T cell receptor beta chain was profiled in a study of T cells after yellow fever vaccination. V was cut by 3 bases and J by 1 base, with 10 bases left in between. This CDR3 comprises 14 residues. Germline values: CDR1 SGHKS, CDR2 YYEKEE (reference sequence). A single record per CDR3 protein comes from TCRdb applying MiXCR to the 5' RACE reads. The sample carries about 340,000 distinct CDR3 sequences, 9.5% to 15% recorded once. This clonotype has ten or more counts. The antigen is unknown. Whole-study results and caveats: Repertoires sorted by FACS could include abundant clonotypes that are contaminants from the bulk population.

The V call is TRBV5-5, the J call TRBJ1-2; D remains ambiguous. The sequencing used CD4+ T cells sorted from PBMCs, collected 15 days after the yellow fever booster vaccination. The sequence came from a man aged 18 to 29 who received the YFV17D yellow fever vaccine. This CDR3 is CASSSPNLNYGYTF. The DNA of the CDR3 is TGTGCCAGCAGCTCCCCGAACCTTAACTATGGCTACACCTTC.